This entry lists 13 T cell receptor beta chains sequenced from one sample in a study of T cells after yellow fever vaccination. TCRdb ran MiXCR on the 5' RACE reads and lists one entry per CDR3 protein. The sample consists of about 340,000 distinct CDR3 sequences, 3% to 4.5% of them appearing once. The sequenced sample was PBMCs, obtained 5 days after the yellow fever booster vaccination. These receptors were obtained from a man aged 18 to 29 who received the YFV17D yellow fever vaccine.

This clonotype was found a few times. This chain links TRBV6-2 or TRBV6-3 with TRBJ1-1; no definite D call. Germline V gene lookup returns CDR1 MNHEY and CDR2 SVGEGT. V dropped 7 bases and J dropped 1 base, with 7 bases sitting between them. The CDR3 loop spans 12 amino acids. The CDR3 reads CASKDPNTEAFF. Written as DNA, the CDR3 is TGTGCCAGCAAAGACCCGAACACTGAAGCTTTCTTT.

This clonotype has a handful of counts. The genes are TRBV11-2 and TRBJ1-3, with D possibly being TRBD1 (5 bases). CDR1 and CDR2 (germline): SGHAT, FQNNGV. The CDR3 spans 16 residues. The V end lost 5 bases, the J end lost 0 bases, and 14 bases lay between the germline ends. CDR3 amino acids: CASSPLQEYSGNTIYF. CDR3 coding DNA: TGTGCCAGCAGCCCCCTACAGGAATACTCTGGAAACACCATATATTTT.

The rearrangement links TRBV20-1 to TRBJ2-7; tentative D call: TRBD2 (5 bases). Deletions cut 4 bases from V and 6 bases from J, with 13 bases between. The germline V gene encodes CDR1 DFQATT and CDR2 SNEGSKA (reference sequence). The CDR3 consists of 12 residues. This CDR3 is CSATDLASEQYF. The CDR3 nucleotides are TGCAGTGCTACGGACTTAGCCTCCGAGCAGTACTTC.

The table lists this clonotype with a few counts. The chain couples TRBV2 to TRBJ2-3; D gene ambiguous. V gave up 2 bases and J gave up 0 bases, with 12 bases separating them. The CDR3 totals 16 residues. Germline CDR1 is SNHLY and CDR2 is FYNNEI. The CDR3 sequence: CASSEQSSPSTDTQYF. CDR3 sequence (DNA): TGTGCCAGCAGTGAACAGAGTAGCCCTAGCACAGATACGCAGTATTTT.

This clonotype has just a few counts. The V call is TRBV19, the J call TRBJ1-2; TRBD1 is a possible D gene (6 bases). The ends were cut back, 4 bases at V and 3 bases at J, with 12 bases in the middle. This CDR3 is 14 amino acids long. Looked up from germline, CDR1 is LNHDA and CDR2 is SQIVND (reference sequence). The CDR3 DNA follows: TGTGCCAGTAGTAATCAAGGACAGTACTATGGCTACACCTTC. Its translation is CASSNQGQYYGYTF. Supplemented by reference TRBV19 and TRBJ1-2, the full variable domain reads DGGITQSPKYLFRKEGQNVTLSCEQNLNHDAMYWYRQDPGQGLRLIYYSQIVNDFQKGDIAEGYSVSREKKESFPLTVTSAQKNPTAFYLCASSNQGQYYGYTFGSGTRLTVV.

The rearrangement links TRBV5-1 to TRBJ2-1; possible D gene TRBD2, 5 bases. The V gene lost 8 bases and the J gene lost 4 bases, with 13 bases spanning the gap. Germline V gene lookup returns CDR1 SGHRS and CDR2 YFSETQ. The CDR3 loop spans 13 amino acids. The CDR3 reads CASGGLEYNEQFF. CDR3 DNA sequence: TGCGCCAGTGGAGGACTGGAATACAATGAGCAGTTCTTC.

The V call is TRBV27, the J call TRBJ2-5, with D perhaps matching TRBD1 or TRBD2 (6 bases each). V was trimmed by 8 bases and J by 3 bases, leaving 13 bases between them. The CDR3 is 13 amino acids. CDR1 and CDR2 from the germline V gene are MNHEY and SMNVEV (reference sequence). The CDR3 DNA is TGTGCCAGCGGAGGGGGACTGGAAGAGACCCAGTACTTC. Its protein is CASGGGLEETQYF.

J is TRBJ1-2 and V is TRBV6-2 or TRBV6-3; D unresolved. The CDR3 covers 16 residues. V was clipped by 4 bases and J by 4 bases, with 19 bases between them. From germline, CDR1 is MNHEY and CDR2 SVGEGT. In DNA form, the CDR3 reads TGTGCCAGCAGTTCCGTCCGGAGGCAACGGGGCTATGGCTACACCTTC. Protein sequence: CASSSVRRQRGYGYTF.

Only a few counts were recorded for this clonotype. The chain is built from TRBV27 and TRBJ2-7; no clear D gene. The V end lost 2 bases, the J end lost 3 bases, and 8 bases lay between the germline ends. The CDR3 is 13 residues long. Germline V gives CDR1 MNHEY, CDR2 SMNVEV (reference sequence). DNA of the CDR3: TGTGCCAGCAGTTTAAAGGTCCACTACGAGCAGTACTTC. Its translation: CASSLKVHYEQYF.

This clonotype was found a few times. The V call is TRBV19, the J call TRBJ1-6; D perhaps matches TRBD1 (6 bases). CDR1 is LNHDA, CDR2 SQIVND, per germline (reference sequence). Trimming took off 11 bases at V and 3 bases at J, with 14 bases between the two ends. The CDR3 is made up of 14 amino acids. Here the CDR3 reads CASGGRGYNSPLHF. The CDR3 coding sequence is TGTGCCTCCGGGGGGCGAGGCTATAATTCACCCCTCCACTTT.

This clonotype has only a few counts. The chain employs TRBV5-1 and TRBJ2-2; TRBD1 agrees at 10 bases. Trimming cost V 0 bases and J 1 base; bases outside gene matches: 9. The germline CDR1 and CDR2 sequences are SGHRS and YFSETQ. This CDR3 region has 19 residues. The CDR3 DNA reads as TGCGCCAGCAGCTTGGAGGGGACAGGGGCTTCCCTGAACACCGGGGAGCTGTTTTTT. Translating gives CASSLEGTGASLNTGELFF.

The chain uses TRBV7-2 and TRBJ2-1; 13 bases are shared with TRBD2. The CDR3 contains 16 residues. Germline trimming cut 2 bases from V and 3 bases from J; bases unmatched to any gene: 1. Germline V gives CDR1 SGHTA, CDR2 FQGNSA. The CDR3 DNA sequence: TGTGCCAGCAGCTTAAGACTAGCGGGGGGCTACAATGAGCAGTTCTTC. This codes for CASSLRLAGGYNEQFF. Looking up the rest from reference TRBV7-2 and TRBJ2-1 gives the full variable domain: GAGVSQSPSNKVTEKGKDVELRCDPISGHTALYWYRQSLGQGLEFLIYFQGNSAPDKSGLPSDRFSAERTGGSVSTLTIQRTQQEDSAVYLCASSLRLAGGYNEQFFGPGTRLTVL.

The chain is built from TRBV28 and TRBJ2-3, with D tentatively TRBD1 or TRBD2 (5 bases each). The CDR3 totals 20 residues. Germline V gene sequence: CDR1 MDHEN, CDR2 SYDVKM. V was cut by 4 bases and J by 2 bases, with 28 bases left in between. The chain's CDR3 is CASSSGRPRGRHAYTDTQYF. DNA for the CDR3: TGTGCCAGCAGTTCGGGCCGCCCGAGGGGCCGTCACGCGTACACAGATACGCAGTATTTT. Full variable domain (remainder filled in from reference TRBV28 and TRBJ2-3): DVKVTQSSRYLVKRTGEKVFLECVQDMDHENMFWYRQDPGLGLRLIYFSYDVKMKEKGDIPEGYSVSREKKERFSLILESASTNQTSMYLCASSSGRPRGRHAYTDTQYFGPGTRLTVL.